This is a list of T cell receptor beta chains from one sample in a study of T cell repertoires and HLA-DP antigens. For these receptors, no antigen is known. The repertoire was sequenced with immunoSEQ multiplex PCR; TCRdb's copy has only in-frame clones and lacks some. Among some 120,000 clones, 92% were seen once, and the ten largest hold less than 0.35%. The source material was CD4+ T cells from PBMCs. The receptors were gathered from a woman aged 18-29 years in good health and CMV-seronegative. The CDR3 runs from the conserved cysteine through the conserved F or W. The order of the fields is J gene, D gene, clone size, V gene, CDR3 DNA, CDR3 protein. The D gene is left open where the match is weak. The size entry is marked missing in some rows and otherwise reads once, few, many or a size class.

TRBJ1-4 | - | - | TRBV7-2 | TGTGCCACCCAGGGGTCTCCTAATGAAAAACTGTTTTTT | CATQGSPNEKLFF
TRBJ2-2 | - | - | TRBV7-2 | TGTGCCAGCAGCTCCCAGGGTACCGGGGAGCTGTTTTTT | CASSSQGTGELFF
TRBJ1-5 | TRBD1 | - | TRBV5-6 | TGTGCCAGCAGCGTACACACAGGGGCAGGCAATCAGCCCCAGCATTTT | CASSVHTGAGNQPQHF
TRBJ2-5 | - | - | TRBV11-1 | TGTGCCAGCAGCTCTACCCGGGGCGGCCCAGGGACCCAGTACTTC | CASSSTRGGPGTQYF
TRBJ2-1 | TRBD2 | - | TRBV5-1 | TGCGCCAGCAGCCCCCAGCGAGCGGGAGACAATGAGCAGTTCTTC | CASSPQRAGDNEQFF
TRBJ1-2 | - | - | TRBV28 | TGTGCCAGCAGTACATCTGGGTATGGCTACACCTTC | CASSTSGYGYTF
TRBJ1-2 | TRBD1 | - | TRBV5-1 | TGCGCCAGCAGCACACAGGGGGCTAACTATGGCTACACCTTC | CASSTQGANYGYTF
TRBJ2-5 | - | - | TRBV10-3 | TGTGCCATCAGAAGGCAGAATCAAGAGACCCAGTACTTC | CAIRRQNQETQYF
TRBJ1-4 | - | once | TRBV10-2 | TGCGCCAGCAGTGATAGTGTATATGAAAAACTGTTTTTT | CASSDSVYEKLFF
TRBJ1-2 | TRBD1 | - | TRBV28 | TGTGCCAGCAACGACAGGGGGAGGTATGGCTACACCTTC | CASNDRGRYGYTF
TRBJ2-7 | - | - | TRBV18 | TGTGCCAGCTCTCCTTATGTCGAGAGATCCTACGAGCAGTACTTC | CASSPYVERSYEQYF
TRBJ1-1 | TRBD1 | - | TRBV2 | TGTGCCAACGTACAGCGGACAGGGAACACTGAAGCTTTCTTT | CANVQRTGNTEAFF
TRBJ2-1 | TRBD1 | once | TRBV5-1 | TGCGCCAGCAGCCCCGACAGGGGAAATAGGATCTTC | CASSPDRGNRIF
TRBJ1-1 | - | - | TRBV14 | TGTGCCAGCTCTTTACTTATGAACACTGAAGCTTTCTTT | CASSLLMNTEAFF
TRBJ2-3 | TRBD1 | - | TRBV7-3 | TGTGCCAGCAGCTTCACAGGGGCGACAGATACGCAGTATTTT | CASSFTGATDTQYF
TRBJ2-1 | - | - | TRBV6-6 | TGTGCCAGCAGTTACTCGAGCCGGATGGGGGTCAATGAGCAGTTCTTC | CASSYSSRMGVNEQFF
TRBJ2-3 | - | once | TRBV6-1 | TGTGCCAGCAGTGAAGTGGGAAAAACAGATACGCAGTATTTT | CASSEVGKTDTQYF
TRBJ2-1 | - | few | TRBV6-5 | TGTGCCAGCAGTTACGGGCTTCTCTATGAGCAGTTCTTC | CASSYGLLYEQFF
TRBJ1-3 | TRBD1 | - | TRBV28 | TGTGCCAGCAGTGGGACAGGCTTCCCTGGAAACACCATATATTTT | CASSGTGFPGNTIYF
TRBJ2-1 | TRBD2 | - | TRBV5-1 | TGCGCCAGCAGCACCGGGACTAGCGGGGGGGACAATGAGCAGTTCTTC | CASSTGTSGGDNEQFF
TRBJ2-2 | TRBD1 | - | TRBV11-3 | TGTGCCAGCAGCCCTGGGACAGGGGGCCTCGGGGAGCTGTTTTTT | CASSPGTGGLGELFF
TRBJ2-6 | - | - | TRBV28 | TGTGCCAGCAGTCTCGACAAACCTGGGGCCAACGTCCTGACTTTC | CASSLDKPGANVLTF
TRBJ1-5 | - | - | TRBV6-6 | TGTGCCAGCAGCTCCTCCGGGACGGTTGCAAGTCAGCCCCAGCATTTT | CASSSSGTVASQPQHF
TRBJ2-5 | TRBD2 | - | TRBV7-9 | TGTGCCAGCAGTCTCGGGACTAGCGGGGGGTGGAAAGAGACCCAGTACTTC | CASSLGTSGGWKETQYF
TRBJ2-7 | TRBD1 | - | TRBV7-8 | TGTGCCAGCAGCCGTAACTGGGGACAGTCCTACGAGCAGTACTTC | CASSRNWGQSYEQYF
TRBJ1-1 | TRBD1 | - | TRBV25-1 | TGTGCCAGCACGGGACAGGGCCTGAACACTGAAGCTTTCTTT | CASTGQGLNTEAFF
TRBJ1-4 | - | once | TRBV4-1 | TGCGCCAGCAGTCTCCGGGGTAATGAAAAACTGTTTTTT | CASSLRGNEKLFF